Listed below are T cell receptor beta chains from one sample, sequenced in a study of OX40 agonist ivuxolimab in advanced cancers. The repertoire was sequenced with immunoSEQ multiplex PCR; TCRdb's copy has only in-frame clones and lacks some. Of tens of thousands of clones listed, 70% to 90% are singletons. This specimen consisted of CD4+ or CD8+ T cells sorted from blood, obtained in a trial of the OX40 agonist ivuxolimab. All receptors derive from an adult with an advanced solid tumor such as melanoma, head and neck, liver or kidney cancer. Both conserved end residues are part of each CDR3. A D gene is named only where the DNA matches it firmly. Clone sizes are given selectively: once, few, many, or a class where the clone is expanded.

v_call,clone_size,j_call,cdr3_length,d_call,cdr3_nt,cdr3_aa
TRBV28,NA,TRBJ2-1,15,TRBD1,TGTGCCAGCAGGTTTCCGGGACAGGGGTGGAATGAGCAGTTCTTC,CASRFPGQGWNEQFF
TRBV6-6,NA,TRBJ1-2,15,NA,TGTGCCAGCAGTTTTACCGGGACATCTAACTATGGCTACACCTTC,CASSFTGTSNYGYTF
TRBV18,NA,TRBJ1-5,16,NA,TGTGCCAGCTCACCACCGGGGGGGAATAGCAATCAGCCCCAGCATTTT,CASSPPGGNSNQPQHF
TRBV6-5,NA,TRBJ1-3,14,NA,TGTGCCAGCCCGTTCCCCGGCTCTGGAAACACCATATATTTT,CASPFPGSGNTIYF
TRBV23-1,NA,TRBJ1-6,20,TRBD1,TGCGCCAGCAGTCAATCCACACAGGGGGAGGAATTTGAGGATAATTCACCCCTCCACTTT,CASSQSTQGEEFEDNSPLHF
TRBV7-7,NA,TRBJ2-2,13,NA,TGTGCCAGCAGCGCCACAGGGACCGGGGAGCTGTTTTTT,CASSATGTGELFF
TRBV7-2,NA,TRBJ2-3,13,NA,TGTGCCAGCAGCTATGTAGATAGAGATACGCAGTATTTT,CASSYVDRDTQYF
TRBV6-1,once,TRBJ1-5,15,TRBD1,TGTGCCAGCAGGGGGACGACAGGGGTCTGGCAGCCCCAGCATTTT,CASRGTTGVWQPQHF
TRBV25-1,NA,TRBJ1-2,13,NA,TGTGCCAGCAGTGGCGGTTATGACTATGGCTACACCTTC,CASSGGYDYGYTF
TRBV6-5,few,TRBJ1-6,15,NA,TGTGCCAGCCACGGCACACAGTCGGGGAGAACACCCCTCCACTTT,CASHGTQSGRTPLHF
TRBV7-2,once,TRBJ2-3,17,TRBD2,TGTGCCAGCAGCTTAGGGGTGAGCGGGGGGTTGCAAGATACGCAGTATTTT,CASSLGVSGGLQDTQYF
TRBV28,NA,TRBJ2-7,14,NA,TGTGCCAGCATCCCCGCAGGGCATCCCTACGAGCAGTACTTC,CASIPAGHPYEQYF
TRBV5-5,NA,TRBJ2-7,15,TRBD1,TGTGCCAGCAGCTGGGGGACAGGTTCCTCCTACGAGCAGTACTTC,CASSWGTGSSYEQYF